This T cell receptor beta chain was obtained from a study of blood T cells in healthy people across ages. In the study overall: There was about one barcoded beta molecule captured by template switching per two T cells.

For the second PCR, which ran for about 7 to 11 cycles, a sample-barcoded 5' primer and a J-beta primer mix were used. TCRdb processed the 5' RACE reads anew with MiXCR; each CDR3 protein has one entry. The table records approximately 1.5 million distinct CDR3 sequences, about 35% of them present only once. Extraction of total RNA produced a minimum of 5.5 micrograms from each sample. General study points: PBMC samples, being unsorted, prevented any conclusive comparison of naive and antigen-experienced cells. Per million T cells, TCR beta diversity dropped roughly linearly as age increased.

Germline CDR1 reads DFQATT; CDR2 reads SNEGSKA (reference sequence). The trim removed 4 bases at V and 5 bases at J, leaving 10 bases unmatched. The CDR3 has 14 amino acids. This clonotype was counted only a few times. Its antigen is as yet unknown. Specimen: blood. This sequence was found in a woman in her 30s in good health. This sequence joins TRBV20-1 and TRBJ2-5; 7 nucleotides agree with TRBD1. The CDR3 DNA follows: TGCAGTGCTATAGAGGGGGCCGCCGGGGAGACCCAGTACTTC. Translating it yields CSAIEGAAGETQYF.